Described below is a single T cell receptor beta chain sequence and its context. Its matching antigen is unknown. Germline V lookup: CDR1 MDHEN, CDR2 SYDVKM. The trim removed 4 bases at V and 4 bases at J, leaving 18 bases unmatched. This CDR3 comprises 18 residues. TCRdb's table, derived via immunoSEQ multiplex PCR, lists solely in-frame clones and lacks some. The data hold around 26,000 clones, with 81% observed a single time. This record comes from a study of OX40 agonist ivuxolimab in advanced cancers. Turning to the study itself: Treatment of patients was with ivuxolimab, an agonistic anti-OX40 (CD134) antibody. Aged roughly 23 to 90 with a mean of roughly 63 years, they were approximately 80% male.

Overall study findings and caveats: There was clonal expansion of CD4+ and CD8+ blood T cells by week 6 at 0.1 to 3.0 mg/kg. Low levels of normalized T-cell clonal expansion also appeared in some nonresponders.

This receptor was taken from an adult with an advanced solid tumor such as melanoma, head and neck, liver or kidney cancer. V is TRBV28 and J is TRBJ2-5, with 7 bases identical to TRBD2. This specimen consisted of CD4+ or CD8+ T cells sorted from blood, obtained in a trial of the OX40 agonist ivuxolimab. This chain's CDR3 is CASSYLNRDYLWGETQYF. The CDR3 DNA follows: TGTGCCAGCAGTTACCTTAACCGGGACTACTTGTGGGGAGAGACCCAGTACTTC.